A selection of T cell receptor beta chains follows, all from one sample in a study of T-cell reconstitution after alpha-beta-depleted transplantation in children. Using its own MiXCR run on the PCR reads, TCRdb lists one record per CDR3 protein. Among 80,000 to 100,000 distinct CDR3 sequences listed, 23% were seen once. This specimen consisted of PBMCs, obtained before TCRalphabeta/CD19-depleted stem cell transplant. These receptor sequences come from a boy aged 2 to 10 with acute lymphoblastic leukemia, due to receive a stem cell transplant. Each CDR3 is given with its conserved first and last residue. Fields, in order: J gene, D gene, V gene, clone size, CDR3 protein, CDR3 DNA. The D gene is left open where the match is weak. For some rows the clone size is stated as once, few or many, or as a class when expanded; others skip it.

>TRBJ1-3|-|TRBV15|few
CARGRYSGNTIYF
TGTGCCAGGGGACGGTACTCTGGAAACACCATATATTTT
>TRBJ2-7|TRBD2|TRBV20-1|-
CSVGTTYEQYF
TGCAGTGTTGGGACTACCTACGAGCAGTACTTC
>TRBJ2-7|TRBD1|TRBV5-1|-
CASSPGQGHEQYF
TGCGCCAGCAGCCCAGGACAGGGCCACGAGCAGTACTTC
>TRBJ2-7|TRBD2|TRBV30|few
CAWSLTGTSGEEQYF
TGTGCCTGGAGTCTGACAGGGACTAGCGGGGAAGAGCAGTACTTC
>TRBJ2-7|TRBD2|TRBV11-2|-
CASSWPSGRVTGEQYF
TGTGCCAGCAGCTGGCCTAGCGGGAGGGTAACAGGGGAGCAGTACTTC
>TRBJ2-2|-|TRBV27|few
CASSGTSNTGELFF
TGTGCCAGCTCCGGGACTTCAAACACCGGGGAGCTGTTTTTT
>TRBJ2-2|-|TRBV3-1|few
CASSPLAEVNTGELFF
TGTGCCAGCAGCCCGTTAGCGGAGGTGAACACCGGGGAGCTGTTTTTT
>TRBJ1-3|-|TRBV14|-
CASSLALGNTIYF
TGTGCCAGCAGTCTGGCCCTCGGAAACACCATATATTTT
>TRBJ1-2|TRBD1|TRBV7-2|few
CASSRPTGMGAYGYTF
TGTGCCAGCAGTCGCCCGACAGGGATGGGGGCCTATGGCTACACCTTC
>TRBJ2-1|-|TRBV6-2/TRBV6-3|-
CASTPYPSELNEQFF
TGTGCCAGCACCCCTTACCCCTCCGAACTCAATGAGCAGTTCTTC
>TRBJ2-5|TRBD2|TRBV24-1|-
CATSDPGTSGQETQYF
TGTGCCACCAGTGATCCCGGGACTAGCGGCCAAGAGACCCAGTACTTC
>TRBJ1-1|-|TRBV5-8|-
CASSLVSGVTEAFF
TGTGCCAGCAGCTTGGTGTCGGGGGTCACTGAAGCTTTCTTT
>TRBJ2-3|-|TRBV7-3|few
CASSTRTRDTQYF
TGTGCCAGCAGCACCCGGACGCGAGATACGCAGTATTTT
>TRBJ2-6|-|TRBV21-1|-
CASRRPALLSSGANVLTF
TGTGCCAGCAGACGACCGGCCTTACTTTCCTCTGGGGCCAACGTCCTGACTTTC
>TRBJ2-1|-|TRBV4-1|-
CASSLRPRGYEQFF
TGCGCCAGCAGCCTACGCCCCCGGGGGTATGAGCAGTTCTTC
>TRBJ1-1|TRBD1|TRBV6-5|many
CASSYSEGAGKAFF
TGTGCCAGCAGTTACTCAGAGGGGGCAGGAAAAGCTTTCTTT